This T cell receptor (beta chain) was sequenced in a study of technical replicates of blood from several donors. Assay used: immunoSEQ multiplex PCR; TCRdb lists only in-frame clones, some missing. The data contain about 100,000 clones, around 95% of them seen just once; the ten biggest clones take up approximately 0.35%. The CDR3 is made up of 16 amino acids. Unmatched junction bases numbered 5, after V lost 4 bases and J lost 2 bases. CDR1 and CDR2 (germline): SEHNR, FQNEAQ (reference sequence). Sequences were obtained from T cells isolated from PBMCs. The V call is TRBV7-9, the J call TRBJ2-1, with TRBD2 matching 10 bases. The receptor's source is a human donor in good health. CDR3 sequence (DNA): TGTGCCAGCAGCTCCCGGACTAGCGGACCCTACAATGAGCAGTTCTTC. Protein: CASSSRTSGPYNEQFF.